The rows below give T cell receptor beta chains drawn from one sample of a study of blood T cell repertoires in COVID-19. The repertoire was sequenced with immunoSEQ multiplex PCR; TCRdb's copy has only in-frame clones and lacks some. The repertoire consists of hundreds of thousands of clones, with around 92% occurring once and the leading ten covering 1.8%. Sequencing was carried out using peripheral blood. Receptor source: a woman aged 25 to 39 with COVID-19, enrolled during active disease. Both conserved end residues are part of each CDR3. The D gene is left open where the match is weak. Where a row states a size, it is once, few, many or the class of an expanded clone; other rows omit it.

len	abundance	d_gene	v_gene	j_gene	CDR3nt	CDR3aa
15	.	.	TRBV27	TRBJ2-7	TGTGCCAGCAGTTTATCCGGGGGGCCCTACTACGAGCAGTACTTC	CASSLSGGPYYEQYF
16	.	TRBD2	TRBV4-2	TRBJ2-2	TGTGCCAGCAGCCAAGTCGGGACTAGCGCTGTCGGGGAGCTGTTTTTT	CASSQVGTSAVGELFF
14	.	TRBD2	TRBV6-4	TRBJ2-1	TGTGCCAGCAGTGGGGGAGCGGGGGGCAATGAGCAGTTCTTC	CASSGGAGGNEQFF
12	.	TRBD1	TRBV19	TRBJ2-3	TGTGCCACCAGACAGGGTTGGAATACGCAGTATTTT	CATRQGWNTQYF
15	.	TRBD2	TRBV6-5	TRBJ2-2	TGTGCCAGCACCTTCTCACCGGGGGGAACCGGGGAGCTGTTTTTT	CASTFSPGGTGELFF
15	.	.	TRBV27	TRBJ2-1	TGTGCCAGCAGTTTCCAGGGAAATACCTACAATGAGCAGTTCTTC	CASSFQGNTYNEQFF
15	.	TRBD2	TRBV19	TRBJ2-2	TGTGCCAGTACAGTAGCGGGGGGGAGCACCGGGGAGCTGTTTTTT	CASTVAGGSTGELFF
14	.	.	TRBV11-3	TRBJ1-1	TGTGCCAGCAGCGAGGGGGGGGTATACACTGAAGCTTTCTTT	CASSEGGVYTEAFF
16	.	.	TRBV19	TRBJ1-5	TGTGCCAGTAGTATAGGGGAGCAGGGGTACAATCAGCCCCAGCATTTT	CASSIGEQGYNQPQHF
15	once	.	TRBV5-5	TRBJ1-5	TGTGCCAGCAGCCTAGGGGCCGACCCTCGTCAGCCCCAGCATTTT	CASSLGADPRQPQHF
14	.	.	TRBV5-1	TRBJ1-2	TGCGCCAGCAGCCTGGACGGACAAAACTATGGCTACACCTTC	CASSLDGQNYGYTF
13	.	.	TRBV4-1	TRBJ1-1	TGCGCCAGCAGCCAAGGCGGGAACACTGAAGCTTTCTTT	CASSQGGNTEAFF
18	few	TRBD1	TRBV15	TRBJ2-2	TGTGCCACCAGCAGTCCAGTACCGACAGGGGTGAACACCGGGGAGCTGTTTTTT	CATSSPVPTGVNTGELFF
15	.	.	TRBV3-1/TRBV3-2	TRBJ2-4	TGTGCCAGCAGTTCCAGCCAGGCCCGGGAGAACATTCAGTACTTC	CASSSSQARENIQYF
14	.	TRBD2	TRBV29-1	TRBJ2-5	TGCAGCGTTGAAGGGTCTAGCGGGGGAAAGACCCAGTACTTC	CSVEGSSGGKTQYF
16	.	TRBD2	TRBV11-3	TRBJ2-5	TGTGCCAGCAGCTTAGGGTCCAGCGGGGGCTGGGAGACCCAGTACTTC	CASSLGSSGGWETQYF
19	.	.	TRBV12-2	TRBJ2-1	TGTGCAAGTCGCCCCCATTCCCAGTGGGGACAGGGGGATTACAATGAGCAGTTCTTC	CASRPHSQWGQGDYNEQFF
16	.	.	TRBV4-1	TRBJ1-4	TGCGCCAGCAGCCAGGAAAAGGGGATCACTAATGAAAAACTGTTTTTT	CASSQEKGITNEKLFF
14	.	TRBD1	TRBV5-5	TRBJ2-1	TGTGCCAGCAGTCGTGGGACAGCATCCAATGAGCAGTTCTTC	CASSRGTASNEQFF
13	once	TRBD1	TRBV24-1	TRBJ1-2	TGTGCCGCGGACAGGAGCCTTTTCTATGGCTACACCTTC	CAADRSLFYGYTF
16	.	.	TRBV4-1	TRBJ1-2	TGCGCCAGCAGCCCACAGAAAGGGGAGGCAGGCTATGGCTACACCTTC	CASSPQKGEAGYGYTF
16	.	TRBD1	TRBV7-2	TRBJ1-6	TGTGCCAGCAGCTTAGCGGGGACAGGGGGTGGATCACCCCTCCACTTT	CASSLAGTGGGSPLHF
15	.	TRBD2	TRBV2	TRBJ2-1	TGTGCCAGCAGCACCCTAGCGGGGGCCTACAATGAGCAGTTCTTC	CASSTLAGAYNEQFF
14	.	TRBD2	TRBV7-3	TRBJ2-3	TGTGCCAGCAGCTTAACGGGACTAGCAGATACGCAGTATTTT	CASSLTGLADTQYF
17	.	.	TRBV6-1	TRBJ1-1	TGTGCCAGCAGTGAAAGTCCCTCCGGGACACCGAACACTGAAGCTTTCTTT	CASSESPSGTPNTEAFF
13	.	TRBD1	TRBV15	TRBJ2-7	TGTGCCACCAGCGGGACAGGGAGCTACGAGCAGTACTTC	CATSGTGSYEQYF
17	.	.	TRBV25-1	TRBJ1-6	TGTGCCAGCAGTGACGGGACAATGAGCTCCTATAATTCACCCCTCCACTTT	CASSDGTMSSYNSPLHF
15	.	.	TRBV4-2	TRBJ1-5	TGTGCCAGCAGCCAAGAACAGGGAAGGGAGCAGCCCCAGCATTTT	CASSQEQGREQPQHF
15	.	.	TRBV5-1	TRBJ1-4	TGCGCCAGCAGCTTAAACACAGCCCCCGGTGAAAAACTGTTTTTT	CASSLNTAPGEKLFF
13	.	.	TRBV7-9	TRBJ2-1	TGTGCCAGCAGCTTACTCGCGGAAGGTGAGCAGTTCTTC	CASSLLAEGEQFF
14	.	.	TRBV12-1	TRBJ1-2	TGTGCCAGCAGTACCCCGGACAGAGGCTGTGGCTACACCTTC	CASSTPDRGCGYTF
13	.	TRBD1	TRBV6-5	TRBJ1-1	TGTGCCAGCTCACTACAGGGGACCCCTGAAGCTTTCTTT	CASSLQGTPEAFF
13	once	.	TRBV7-9	TRBJ1-2	TGTGCCAGCAGCCCAGGGAGGGTCGATGGCTACACCTTC	CASSPGRVDGYTF
17	.	TRBD2	TRBV9	TRBJ2-3	TGTGCCAGCAGCTTCGGGACTAGCGGGGGGAATACAGATACGCAGTATTTT	CASSFGTSGGNTDTQYF
14	.	.	TRBV6-1	TRBJ2-2	TGTGCCAGCAGTGAAATCGGGGGGCCCGGGGAGCTGTTTTTT	CASSEIGGPGELFF
15	.	.	TRBV6-5	TRBJ2-1	TGTGCCAGCAGCTCTGGGGGGGGCCGCGGTGGTGAGCAGTTCTTC	CASSSGGGRGGEQFF
17	.	.	TRBV5-1	TRBJ1-3	TGCGCCAGCAGCTTGGACGTGGGCGCAGGATCTGGAAACACCATATATTTT	CASSLDVGAGSGNTIYF
18	.	TRBD1	TRBV10-3	TRBJ1-6	TGTGCCACCCATTCCGGGACAGGGGCCGGATTCGGTAATTCACCCCTCCACTTT	CATHSGTGAGFGNSPLHF
15	.	.	TRBV6-5	TRBJ1-4	TGTGCCAGCACCGGAATGACAGGCGGAAATGAAAAACTGTTTTTT	CASTGMTGGNEKLFF
14	few	TRBD1	TRBV2	TRBJ2-3	TGTGCCAGCAGGAGGGCAGGGGGCGCAGATACGCAGTATTTT	CASRRAGGADTQYF
13	.	.	TRBV20-1	TRBJ2-7	TGCAGTGCGAGTCCCACAGTCTCCTACGAGCAGTACTTC	CSASPTVSYEQYF
14	.	TRBD1	TRBV5-1	TRBJ1-1	TGCGCCAGCAGCTTGGAAGGGACAGGGGTGGGAGCTTTCTTT	CASSLEGTGVGAFF
16	.	.	TRBV6-1	TRBJ2-1	TGTGCCAGCAGTGTGGACAGCCCAAAGGCCTACAATGAGCAGTTCTTC	CASSVDSPKAYNEQFF
14	.	TRBD1	TRBV5-1	TRBJ2-7	TGCGCCAGCCACTCGGGACAGGGGGCGGATGAGCAGTACTTC	CASHSGQGADEQYF
14	.	TRBD2	TRBV7-9	TRBJ2-3	TGTGCCAGCATCACCGGGACTAGCCCAGATACGCAGTATTTT	CASITGTSPDTQYF